Listed below are T cell receptor beta chains from one sample, sequenced in a study of T cell responses to AZD1222 COVID-19 vaccine. Produced via immunoSEQ multiplex PCR; TCRdb's table is partial and in-frame only. The sample yields some 90,000 clones, around nine tenths seen once. Here the sequenced sample was peripheral blood, taken on day 0 of MenACWY control vaccination. The receptors shown here come from an adult in good health. The CDR3 runs from the conserved cysteine through the conserved F or W. A D gene is named only where the DNA matches it firmly. Expanded clones are given a class, and other clones once, few, many or no size at all.

d_call j_call v_call cdr3_length clone_size cdr3_nt cdr3_aa
. TRBJ2-7 TRBV27 14 . TGTGCCAGCAGTCCCCGGGACACTGGCGGCGAGCAGTACTTC CASSPRDTGGEQYF
. TRBJ1-3 TRBV12-2 15 few TGTGCAAGTCGCTTCGCAGGGAGCTCTGGAAACACCATATATTTT CASRFAGSSGNTIYF
TRBD1 TRBJ2-5 TRBV7-9 14 . TGTGCCAGCAGCGCTGGGACAGTCCAAGAGACCCAGTACTTC CASSAGTVQETQYF
TRBD1 TRBJ2-7 TRBV28 12 . TGTGCCAGCAACAGACAGGGAATCGAGCAGTACTTC CASNRQGIEQYF
. TRBJ1-2 TRBV15 14 . TGTGCCACCAGCAGAGGCATTCCGAGTCAAGGCTACACCTTC CATSRGIPSQGYTF
TRBD2 TRBJ2-3 TRBV28 15 . TGTGCCAGCAGTCGCGGGGGGGCGGGCACAGATACGCAGTATTTT CASSRGGAGTDTQYF
. TRBJ2-4 TRBV10-2 15 . TGCGCCAGCGCGAATAACCGAGAGGGATCGGACATTCAGTACTTC CASANNREGSDIQYF
TRBD1 TRBJ2-7 TRBV28 13 . TGTGCCAGCAGTGACAGGGTTGCCTACGAGCAGTACTTC CASSDRVAYEQYF
TRBD1 TRBJ2-7 TRBV7-8 15 . TGTGCCAGCAGCTTAGGGACAGGGGGCAGCGGCGAGCAGTACTTC CASSLGTGGSGEQYF
. TRBJ2-3 TRBV6-2/TRBV6-3 12 . TGTGCCAGCAGTTACACAACAGATACGCAGTATTTT CASSYTTDTQYF
TRBD2 TRBJ2-5 TRBV28 13 once TGTGCCAGCAGACTGACTAGCGGGAGACTCCAGTACTTC CASRLTSGRLQYF
. TRBJ2-3 TRBV5-4 13 once TGTGCCAGCAGCTTGGCGGGCGGCAGCGACCAGTATTTT CASSLAGGSDQYF
. TRBJ2-5 TRBV7-2 13 few TGTGCCAGCAGCTTTGCAGGGGAAGAGACCCAGTACTTC CASSFAGEETQYF
TRBD1 TRBJ2-1 TRBV7-2 14 . TGTGCCAGCAGCTCATCGGGACAGGGGGGTGAGCAGTTCTTC CASSSSGQGGEQFF
. TRBJ2-3 TRBV19 14 . TGTGCCAGTTCCAGGGGTCTCCGAACAGATACGCAGTATTTT CASSRGLRTDTQYF